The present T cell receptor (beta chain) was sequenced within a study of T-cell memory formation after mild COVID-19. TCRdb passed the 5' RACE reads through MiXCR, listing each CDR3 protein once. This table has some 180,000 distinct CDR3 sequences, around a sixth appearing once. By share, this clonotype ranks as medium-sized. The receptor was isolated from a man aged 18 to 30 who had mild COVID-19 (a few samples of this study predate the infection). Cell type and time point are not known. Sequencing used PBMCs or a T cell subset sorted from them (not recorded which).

The CDR3 reads CASRNAQETQYF. CDR3 coding DNA: TGTGCCAGCAGAAACGCCCAAGAGACCCAGTACTTC. The chain carries TRBV2 and TRBJ2-5; unclear D gene. Trimming pared 6 bases from V and 1 base from J, leaving 6 bases between. CDR3 length: 12 amino acids. CDR1 SNHLY and CDR2 FYNNEI come from the germline V gene.